Below, 7 T cell receptor beta chains from the same sample are listed, as sequenced in a study of T cell repertoires in aging, cancer and after chemotherapy. Multiplex touch-down PCR with TRB-A/B primers amplified rearranged V-D-J TRB sequences. MiXCR was run by TCRdb on the multiplex PCR reads, yielding one entry per CDR3 protein. The sample holds fewer than 2,500 distinct CDR3 sequences, around three fifths seen once. The template was genomic DNA from peripheral blood, not RNA. The specimen was blood. The source of these receptors is a human donor with a blood cancer.

In its sample, this clonotype is medium-sized. The chain is built from TRBV29-1 and TRBJ2-3, with 7 bases identical to TRBD1. J gave up 6 bases and V 4 bases, and 4 bases lay outside the gene matches. The CDR3 consists of 12 residues. Germline V gene lookup returns CDR1 SQVTM and CDR2 ANQGSEA. CDR3: CSVGQGRDTQYF. In nucleotides, the CDR3 is TGCAGCGTTGGACAGGGTAGGGATACGCAGTATTTT.

The genes are TRBV10-3 and TRBJ1-6; D unclear. Trimming removed 10 bases at V and 6 bases at J, with 13 bases between. The CDR3 spans 13 residues. Germline V CDR1 and CDR2: ENHRY, SYGVKD. CDR3 protein: CATLRSFNSPLHF. The CDR3 bases are TGTGCCACCCTCCGCAGTTTTAATTCACCCCTCCACTTT.

The rearrangement links TRBV19 to TRBJ1-5; possible D gene TRBD1, 6 bases. The length of the CDR3 is 16 residues. V dropped 6 bases and J dropped 5 bases, with 20 bases sitting between them. The germline CDR1 and CDR2 sequences are LNHDA and SQIVND (reference sequence). The CDR3: CASSIVWQGIDQPQHF. The CDR3 DNA sequence: TGTGCCAGTAGCATTGTGTGGCAGGGGATCGATCAGCCCCAGCATTTT.

The gene calls are TRBV12-3 or TRBV12-4 and TRBJ2-5, with 8 bases matching TRBD2. CDR3 length: 16 amino acids. Trimming cost V 6 bases and J 5 bases; bases outside gene matches: 14. DNA of the CDR3: TGTGCCAGCAGCACGGGGAGGAGCGGGAGAAAGGAGACCCAGTACTTC. Protein: CASSTGRSGRKETQYF.

The J gene is TRBJ2-3, the V gene TRBV19; TRBD1 aligns across 7 bases. This CDR3 has 15 amino acids. CDR1 is LNHDA, CDR2 SQIVND, per germline (reference sequence). With V trimmed by 9 bases and J by 2 bases, 11 bases remained unmatched. The CDR3 is CASAYGTADTDTQYF. CDR3 bases: TGTGCCAGCGCGTACGGGACAGCCGACACAGATACGCAGTATTTT.

The chain joins TRBV10-3 to TRBJ2-1; D gene ambiguous. The CDR3 loop spans 11 amino acids. The V gene lost 2 bases and the J gene lost 7 bases, with 3 bases spanning the gap. Germline CDR1 and CDR2: ENHRY and SYGVKD. CDR3 residues: CAISEANEQFF. The CDR3 DNA follows: TGTGCCATCAGTGAGGCTAATGAGCAGTTCTTC.

The CDR3 loop is CASSSPSLTDTQYF. CDR3 sequence (DNA): TGTGCCAGCAGCTCGCCCTCTCTCACAGATACGCAGTATTTT. The genes are TRBV7-2 and TRBJ2-3, with D unresolved. The CDR3 runs to 14 residues. Germline lookup yields CDR1 SGHTA and CDR2 FQGNSA. V shed 4 bases and J shed 2 bases, with 10 bases lying between them.